The rows below give T cell receptor beta chains drawn from one sample of a study of CD8 T cells in Susac syndrome. TCRdb reprocessed the immunoSEQ multiplex PCR reads via MiXCR and lists one record per CDR3 protein. The sample contains 200,000 to 300,000 distinct CDR3 sequences, 90% to 97% of which appear only once. Sequencing was done on a sample of CD4+ T cells from PBMCs. The receptor set was obtained from a human donor with Susac syndrome. Each CDR3 is given with its conserved first and last residue. Fields, in order: V gene, clone size, J gene, D gene, CDR3 DNA, CDR3 protein. D genes are given only for firm matches. Clone size is shown for a subset of rows, as once, few, many or a class of expanded clone.

>TRBV30|.|TRBJ2-1|.
TGTGCCTGGGGACCCAGTCACAGTGAGCAGTTCTTC
CAWGPSHSEQFF
>TRBV29-1|.|TRBJ2-7|TRBD1
TGCAGCGTGAGGGGACAGGGGCGGGTTTGGGAGCAGTACTTC
CSVRGQGRVWEQYF
>TRBV20-1|.|TRBJ2-1|TRBD2
TGCAGTGCTAGGTCTGGACTAGCGGAGACTGGCGATGAGCAGTTCTTC
CSARSGLAETGDEQFF
>TRBV2|.|TRBJ2-7|.
TGTGCCACCTCACAGGGCGGCGAGCAGTACTTC
CATSQGGEQYF
>TRBV2|.|TRBJ2-1|TRBD1
TGTGCCAGCAGCCGTACACCTGTAAGGACAGGGAGTTATTCGTACTCCTACAATGAGCAGTTCTTC
CASSRTPVRTGSYSYSYNEQFF
>TRBV7-6|.|TRBJ2-7|TRBD2
TGTGCCAGCAGCTTGGACGGACTAGGCTACGAGCAGTACTTC
CASSLDGLGYEQYF
>TRBV5-1|.|TRBJ2-7|.
TGCGCCAGCAGCTTGGGGGTTGCAGGCTACGAGCAGTACTTC
CASSLGVAGYEQYF
>TRBV9|once|TRBJ2-4|TRBD2
TGTGCCAGCAGCGAACTAGCGGCTAAAAACATTCAGTACTTC
CASSELAAKNIQYF
>TRBV11-2|.|TRBJ2-4|.
TGTGCCAGCAGCTTAGATCGGACAGTAAACATTCAGTACTTC
CASSLDRTVNIQYF
>TRBV24-1|.|TRBJ1-2|.
TGTGCCACCAGTGATTTTCGAGGGACCTATGGCTACACCTTC
CATSDFRGTYGYTF
>TRBV28|.|TRBJ2-5|TRBD2
TGTGCCAGCAGCTTGCCGAATCGGGCTAGCGGGAGACAAGAGACCCAGTACTTC
CASSLPNRASGRQETQYF
>TRBV4-2|.|TRBJ2-3|.
TGTGCCAGCAGCCCCCGGGACTTCGACACAGATACGCAGTATTTT
CASSPRDFDTDTQYF
>TRBV9|once|TRBJ2-3|.
TGTGCCAGCAGCGTAGTCCAGGGCTTAGACCCGCAGTATTTT
CASSVVQGLDPQYF
>TRBV3-1|.|TRBJ2-5|TRBD2
TGTGCCAGCAGCCAGAATGGCGGGAGTGAGACCCAGTACTTC
CASSQNGGSETQYF
>TRBV6-6|.|TRBJ2-1|TRBD2
TGTGCCAGCAGTTACTCGACTAGCGGTGAGTTCTTC
CASSYSTSGEFF